This T cell receptor (beta chain) was identified in a study of T cells expressing NK-cell markers. Study-level background: Cells sorted as CD3+CD56+NKG2C+, CD3+CD56+NKG2C- and CD3+CD56-NKG2C+ T cells supplied the TCR beta repertoires. Overall study findings and caveats: Six or seven donors had dominant NKG2C+ clonotypes that comprised about 1.0-7.0% of their CD8+ T cells.

The CDR3 loop spans 16 amino acids. Germline V gene lookup returns CDR1 MNHNS and CDR2 SASEGT. As to this clonotype: No antigen is known for it.

It was by 5'RACE template switching with UMIs that TCR beta cDNA was made. After re-calling the 5' RACE reads, TCRdb lists one entry per CDR3 protein, DNA absent. The sample includes about 260,000 distinct CDR3 sequences. This clonotype was sampled from a man younger than 30 in good health. The chain links TRBV6-1 to TRBJ1-6; TCRdb outputs TRBD1, but without DNA this stays unchecked. Specimen: blood T cells: a sorted CD56 or NKG2C T cell subset, CD4+ or CD8+ T cells, or bulk PBMC T cells (not recorded which). The CDR3 is CASSRNTGRGNSPLHF.